A single sample gave rise to the 18 T cell receptor beta chains below, sequenced in a study of shared clonotypes between healthy human individuals. The method was immunoSEQ multiplex PCR; TCRdb's version includes in-frame clones alone and lacks a portion of them. This sample carries some 790,000 clones, roughly two thirds of them seen once, and the ten largest clones take under 2%. Sequencing was done on a sample of memory CD4+ T cells sorted from blood. The subset was: CD45RA-negative fraction. Receptors originate from a woman in her twenties or thirties in good health.

The chain is built from TRBV4-2 and TRBJ2-3, with 11 bases identical to TRBD2. Germline CDR1 and CDR2: LGHNA and YNFKEQ. After removal of 4 bases from V and 2 bases from J, the junction contained 5 bases not matched to a gene. The CDR3 sequence is 16 residues long. The CDR3 protein is CASSRILAGVTDTQYF. CDR3 in DNA: TGTGCCAGCAGCCGTATACTAGCGGGGGTCACAGATACGCAGTATTTT.

V is TRBV5-1 and J is TRBJ2-4; possibly TRBD2 for D (6 bases). The germline V gene encodes CDR1 SGHRS and CDR2 YFSETQ. CDR3 length equals 16 residues. Deletions cut 0 bases from V and 6 bases from J, with 16 bases between. The CDR3 reads CASSLGQEGGRNIQYF. CDR3 sequence (DNA): TGCGCCAGCAGCTTGGGGCAGGAGGGAGGTAGAAACATTCAGTACTTC.

The V and J genes are TRBV25-1 and TRBJ2-5, with 7 bases lining up with TRBD2. This CDR3 spans 16 amino acids. Germline V CDR1 and CDR2: MGHDK, SYGVNS. V shed 2 bases, J shed 1 base, and the junction held 7 bases outside the gene matches. CDR3 sequence reads: CASSENRGGPQETQYF. The CDR3 DNA follows: TGTGCCAGCAGTGAAAACCGGGGAGGGCCCCAAGAGACCCAGTACTTC.

The chain links TRBV19 to TRBJ2-1; D perhaps matches TRBD2 (5 bases). The V end was cut by 6 bases, the J end by 8 bases, with 14 bases between. CDR1 and CDR2 from the germline V gene are LNHDA and SQIVND (reference sequence). This CDR3 has 13 amino acids. In DNA form, the CDR3 reads TGTGCCAGTAGGACCACTAGTTCGGATGAGCAGTTCTTC. Its translation: CASRTTSSDEQFF.

In its sample, this clone is medium-sized. The same CDR3 arises from other DNA sequences in this sample as well. V gene TRBV10-1 combines with J gene TRBJ2-3, with unresolved D. The germline V gene has CDR1 WNHNN and CDR2 SYGVQD (reference sequence). CDR3 size: 12 residues. The V end was cut by 5 bases, the J end by 0 bases, with 3 bases between. CDR3 region: CASSYSTDTQYF. The CDR3 nucleotides are TGCGCCAGCAGTTATAGCACAGATACGCAGTATTTT.

The V and J genes are TRBV18 and TRBJ2-5; D gene uncertain. Deletions cut 0 bases from V and 4 bases from J, with 9 bases between. The CDR3 extends over 14 amino acids. Germline CDR1 is KGHSH and CDR2 is LQKENI. CDR3 protein: CASSPPGKGETQYF. As DNA, the CDR3 is TGTGCCAGCTCACCACCGGGGAAGGGAGAGACCCAGTACTTC.

J is TRBJ2-6 and V is TRBV6-5; D unresolved. V was pared by 0 bases and J by 0 bases, with 6 bases between. CDR3 length: 16 amino acids. The germline V gene encodes CDR1 MNHEY and CDR2 SVGAGI. CDR3 amino acids: CASSYSKDSGANVLTF. For the CDR3, the DNA is TGTGCCAGCAGTTACTCGAAGGACTCTGGGGCCAACGTCCTGACTTTC.

This chain uses TRBV7-8 with TRBJ2-1; TRBD2 agrees at 10 bases. The CDR3 has 18 residues. Germline V CDR1 and CDR2: SGHVS, FQNEAQ. The V segment lost 0 bases and the J segment 0 bases; nucleotides outside the gene matches: 5. The CDR3 loop reads CASSLAGASGSSYNEQFF. CDR3 DNA sequence: TGTGCCAGCAGCTTAGCGGGCGCTAGCGGGAGCTCCTACAATGAGCAGTTCTTC.

This rearrangement joins TRBV18 to TRBJ2-5, with 13 positions matching TRBD2. V dropped 2 bases and J dropped 5; count of bases not matched to a gene: 11. CDR3 length equals 18 residues. The germline V gene has CDR1 KGHSH and CDR2 LQKENI. The CDR3 DNA sequence: TGTGCCAGCTCACCATTCTCCCGGACTAGCGGGAGTATCGAGACCCAGTACTTC. Its translation is CASSPFSRTSGSIETQYF.

This clone occurred once. The rearrangement joins TRBV11-2 to TRBJ2-7, with D possibly TRBD2 on 7 matching bases. Trimming stripped 5 bases from V and 2 bases from J, with 16 bases between. From germline, CDR1 is SGHAT and CDR2 FQNNGV. The length of the CDR3 is 15 residues. The chain's CDR3 is CASSQGGAGTYEQYF. CDR3 coding DNA: TGTGCCAGCAGCCAAGGGGGGGCGGGGACCTACGAGCAGTACTTC.

This CDR3 reads CASSLEGGRNYGYTF. The CDR3 DNA sequence: TGTGCCAGCAGCTTGGAGGGGGGACGGAACTATGGCTACACCTTC. The chain recombines TRBV5-5 with TRBJ1-2; maybe TRBD1 (6 bases). Per the germline V gene, CDR1 is SGHKS and CDR2 is YYEKEE (reference sequence). The length of the CDR3 is 15 residues. Deletions cut 0 bases from V and 2 bases from J, with 11 bases between.

This chain uses TRBV5-4 with TRBJ2-3, with 10 bases aligning to TRBD1. CDR1 and CDR2 from the germline V gene are SGHNT and YYREEE (reference sequence). After removal of 4 bases from V and 3 bases from J, the junction contained 5 bases not matched to a gene. CDR3 length: 15 residues. DNA for the CDR3: TGTGCCAGCAGCCGGGACAGGGGAGGTACAGATACGCAGTATTTT. This codes for CASSRDRGGTDTQYF.

This clone occurred a few times. A clone one base away is much larger, so this may be a read error. In the same sample, other DNA sequences code for this CDR3. This rearrangement joins TRBV7-3 to TRBJ1-1; 8 bases are a match to TRBD1. This CDR3 is 13 amino acids long. Germline lookup yields CDR1 SGHTA and CDR2 FQGTGA. J was trimmed by 3 bases and V by 5 bases; bases with no gene match: 2. CDR3 region: CASSQQGDTEAFF. In DNA form, the CDR3 reads TGTGCCAGCAGCCAACAGGGGGACACTGAAGCTTTCTTT.

In its sample, this clone was seen a few times. The chain couples TRBV2 to TRBJ1-1; D not resolved. CDR3 length: 13 amino acids. The V gene lost 3 bases and the J gene lost 3 bases, with 8 bases spanning the gap. Germline V lookup: CDR1 SNHLY, CDR2 FYNNEI. CDR3 region: CASSDLTDTEAFF. The CDR3 region has the DNA TGTGCCAGCAGTGATCTTACGGACACTGAAGCTTTCTTT.

The V gene is TRBV7-2, the J gene TRBJ2-1, with 8 bases lining up with TRBD2. Germline values: CDR1 SGHTA, CDR2 FQGNSA. The CDR3 consists of 15 residues. The V and J ends lost 5 bases and 8 bases, in that order; junction bases with no gene match: 11. This CDR3 reads CASSVGPSGYYEQFF. CDR3 coding DNA: TGTGCCAGCAGCGTCGGGCCTAGCGGGTATTATGAGCAGTTCTTC.

The V call is TRBV7-6, the J call TRBJ2-5; D remains unclear. Trimming removed 0 bases at V and 6 bases at J, with 14 bases between. CDR1 is SGHVS, CDR2 FNYEAQ, per germline. CDR3 size: 15 residues. DNA of the CDR3: TGTGCCAGCAGCTTAGCGGCGGAAAGATGGAAGACCCAGTACTTC. Its protein is CASSLAAERWKTQYF.

CDR3 DNA sequence: TGTGCCAGTAGTCTGAGGACTAGCGGGAGGAACGAGCAGTACTTC. It specifies CASSLRTSGRNEQYF. The V and J genes are TRBV19 and TRBJ2-7, with 14 bases lining up with TRBD2. The V and J ends lost 5 bases and 5 bases, in that order; junction bases with no gene match: 5. The CDR3 length is 15 residues. The germline V gene encodes CDR1 LNHDA and CDR2 SQIVND (reference sequence).

CDR3: CASSTGGYLNTEAFF. In nucleotides, the CDR3 is TGTGCCAGCAGTACAGGGGGCTATCTGAACACTGAAGCTTTCTTT. J is TRBJ1-1 and V is TRBV6-5, with TRBD1 matching over 9 bases. V shed 5 bases and J 0 bases; nucleotides not matched to a gene: 4. Germline V lookup: CDR1 MNHEY, CDR2 SVGAGI. This CDR3 contains 15 residues.